The source of this T cell receptor beta chain is a study of regulatory T cells in long-lasting Graves disease. Study-wide context: Positive TSH receptor antibodies alongside over 5 years of antithyroid drugs were what marked Graves' disease as persistent.

Documented time point: persistent/refractory GD, antithyroid drugs over 5 years with positive TRAb. Generation of the TCR library employed RNA extracted from PBMCs. Xi'an, China, was home to the endocrinology department that provided patients. The V and J ends lost 1 base and 5 bases, in that order; junction bases with no gene match: 8. The CDR3 runs to 15 residues. The germline gives CDR1 MNHEY, CDR2 SMNVEV (reference sequence). General study points: The study found persistent patients shared more public clonotypes (approximately 2,700) than new patients (over 900). It was in persistent disease that TRBV28, TRBJ1-2 and TRBJ2-5 were favored.

In building TCR beta libraries, iRepertoire HTBI primers were used together with Arm-PCR of CDR3 regions. In TCRdb, the multiplex PCR reads were re-called with MiXCR into one record per CDR3 protein. The sample includes 500,000 to 800,000 distinct CDR3 sequences, around 30% of them seen just once. Points on this clonotype: Its specificity is not known.

Sequencing was performed on peripheral blood mononuclear cells (PBMCs), taken when the disease was refractory, from a patient treated with antithyroid drugs. The rearrangement joins TRBV27 to TRBJ2-7; 7 bases match TRBD1. The receptor was derived from a female donor with Graves disease. CDR3 nucleotide sequence: TGTGCCAGCAGTTTATGGGGACAGATGGGCGACGAGCAGTACTTC. This gives the protein CASSLWGQMGDEQYF.